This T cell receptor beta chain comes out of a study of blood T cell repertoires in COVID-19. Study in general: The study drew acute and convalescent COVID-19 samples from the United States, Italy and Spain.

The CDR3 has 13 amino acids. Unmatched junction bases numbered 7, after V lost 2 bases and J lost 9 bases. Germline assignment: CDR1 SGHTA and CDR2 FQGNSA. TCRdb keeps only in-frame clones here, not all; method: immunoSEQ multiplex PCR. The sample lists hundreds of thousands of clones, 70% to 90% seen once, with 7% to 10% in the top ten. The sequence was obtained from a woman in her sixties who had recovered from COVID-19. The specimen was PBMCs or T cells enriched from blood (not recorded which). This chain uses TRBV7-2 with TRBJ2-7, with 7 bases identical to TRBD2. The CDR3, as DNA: TGTGCCAGCAGCTTACTCGGTGGGGGGGTGCAGTACGTC. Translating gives CASSLLGGGVQYV.